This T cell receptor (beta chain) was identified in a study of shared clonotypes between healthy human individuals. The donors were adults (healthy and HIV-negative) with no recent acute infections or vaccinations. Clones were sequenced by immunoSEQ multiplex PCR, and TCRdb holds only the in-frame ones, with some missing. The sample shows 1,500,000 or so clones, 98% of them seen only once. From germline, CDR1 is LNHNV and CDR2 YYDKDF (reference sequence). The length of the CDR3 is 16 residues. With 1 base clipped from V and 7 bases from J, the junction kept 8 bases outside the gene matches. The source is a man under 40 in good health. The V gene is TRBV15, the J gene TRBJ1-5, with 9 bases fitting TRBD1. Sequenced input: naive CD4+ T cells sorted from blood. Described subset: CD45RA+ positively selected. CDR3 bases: TGTGCCACCAGCAGAGGGGGTAGACAGGGGGAGCAGCCCCAGCATTTT. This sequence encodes CATSRGGRQGEQPQHF.